Sequencing of this T cell receptor (beta chain) was carried out in a study of shared clonotypes between healthy human individuals (dated by TCRdb to between 2020 and 2021). General notes on the study: The cohort included three men and a couple of women between 18 and 49 years of age. For each donor, CD4 naive and CD4 memory were each given three plates, CD8 naive was given two plates, and CD8 memory was given one plate. Blood TCR repertoires of about 5 healthy adults were deeply sequenced to estimate repertoire size and the extent of clonotype sharing between individuals. To increase sequencing depth and limit assay-specific biases, different laboratories used diverse techniques to prepare libraries and sequence TCR repertoires. Leukapheresis yielded between about 0.94 and 9.5 billion PBMCs per donor.

Using the deep immunoSEQ assay, multiplex PCR amplified TCR CDR3 regions from genomic DNA. Extracted genomic DNA from each cell subset was spread evenly across all wells of several immunoSEQ 96-well plates, with each plate serving as a replicate. Each replicate PCR for sorted subsets received around 200 ng genomic DNA, equal to about 30,000 T cell genomes. Purified libraries were measured with a Qubit 3.0 fluorometer, size-checked on a Bioanalyzer 2100, and measured again with the KAPA Library Quantification kit. Each immunoSEQ 96-well plate was sequenced on its own single-read 150-cycle Illumina NextSeq 550 flow cell. From the authors' description of their analysis: The immunoSEQ output contained only junctional sequences without quality scores, so filtering could not match that applied to full-length reads. To assign V/J genes and CDR3, sequences were annotated against IMGT germline references using PyIR, a Python wrapper for IgBLAST v1.9. Reads with weak V/J assignments (E-value above 1e-6), missing CDR3, stop codons, out-of-frame junctions, or ambiguous translated residues were removed. V3J clonotypes were defined as sequences sharing the same inferred V gene, J gene, and CDR3 amino acid sequence. Percentage overlap between repertoires was calculated by dividing the number of shared unique clonotypes by the size of the smaller repertoire. RTK rarefaction, the Chao1 estimator, and Recon v2.1 estimates of unobserved clonotypes were used to assess repertoire richness. OLGA was used to compute generation probabilities for all TCRbeta clonotypes that the gDNA method yielded from a few donors. This immuneACCESS table, as held by TCRdb, lists in-frame sequences with V and J called but not all clones. Of the missing ones, under half trace to an unresolved V gene in checked studies; the others have no known cause. The V and J calls and clone size come from that table; D and trimming were worked out from the DNA. This sample has under 1 million clones in its table, and almost 95% of those were observed once. The top ten clones comprise around 24% of the sample.

CDR1 SEHNR and CDR2 FQNEAQ are derived from the germline V gene (reference sequence). V and J are truncated by 5 bases and 5 bases respectively, leaving an intervening sequence of 9 bases. From the cysteine up to the phenylalanine, the CDR3 has a length of 12 residues. Only CDR3 DNA remains: 36 bases, in frame from the first base. CD8 naive samples were CD45RO-negative cells positively selected for CCR7, giving a CD45RA+CCR7+ population that excluded TemRA cells. The donors were healthy, HIV-negative adults with no recently reported acute infections or vaccinations. Every donor was a Caucasian adult living in Nashville, Tennessee, USA. After blood collection by leukapheresis, PBMCs were isolated using Ficoll-Histopaque density gradient centrifugation and then cryopreserved in the vapor phase of liquid nitrogen. Purity and quantity of every magnetically sorted T cell population were checked by analytical flow cytometry. Genomic DNA was isolated from every sorted fraction and measured by UV absorbance on a Nanodrop 2000c.

Points on this clone: Which antigen it targets is not known. The record has no base qualities; no much larger clone is one base away.

The paper's findings and limits, for the study overall: Higher generation probabilities were observed for clonotypes shared by all four sorted-subset donors than for non-shared clonotypes. Even with the large sequencing depth, rarefaction of the sorted-subset datasets indicated that sequencing was incomplete. When several donors were compared, the shared fraction of clonotypes was around 5% for naive CD4, around 3.5% for naive CD8, about 2.5% for memory CD4, and under 0.5% for memory CD8. Estimated clonotype richness was generally larger for naive than for memory subsets. Pairwise subsampling led to the expectation that sequencing depth would affect the degree of clonotype sharing among donors. Because the study included only a small number of donors, the genetic and exposure-history diversity represented was limited. Sampling was restricted to blood, and TCR repertoires in tissues likely differ from the TCR repertoires found in blood.

Sequenced sample: naive CD8+ T cells sorted from blood. The cell subset or site label, as the study defines it: CD45RA+CCR7+. This receptor was taken from a young man in good health. The sequence links TRBV7-9 to TRBJ1-1; a tentative D call is TRBD1 (5 bases match). The DNA sequence follows: TGTGCCAGCAGCCGAGAGGGGACTGAAGCTTTCTTT. Its protein is CASSREGTEAFF.